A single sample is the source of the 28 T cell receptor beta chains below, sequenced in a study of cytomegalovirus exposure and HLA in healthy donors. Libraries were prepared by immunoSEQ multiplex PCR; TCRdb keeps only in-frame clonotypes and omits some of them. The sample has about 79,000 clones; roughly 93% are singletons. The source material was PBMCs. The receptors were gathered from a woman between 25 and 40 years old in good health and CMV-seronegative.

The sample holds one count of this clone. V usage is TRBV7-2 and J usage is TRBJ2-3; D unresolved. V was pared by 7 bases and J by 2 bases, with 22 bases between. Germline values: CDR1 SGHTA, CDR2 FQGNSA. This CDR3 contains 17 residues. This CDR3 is CASTRYLLGEDTDTQYF. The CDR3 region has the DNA TGTGCCAGCACCAGATACCTTCTAGGTGAAGACACAGATACGCAGTATTTT. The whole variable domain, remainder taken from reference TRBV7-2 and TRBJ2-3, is GAGVSQSPSNKVTEKGKDVELRCDPISGHTALYWYRQSLGQGLEFLIYFQGNSAPDKSGLPSDRFSAERTGGSVSTLTIQRTQQEDSAVYLCASTRYLLGEDTDTQYFGPGTRLTVL.

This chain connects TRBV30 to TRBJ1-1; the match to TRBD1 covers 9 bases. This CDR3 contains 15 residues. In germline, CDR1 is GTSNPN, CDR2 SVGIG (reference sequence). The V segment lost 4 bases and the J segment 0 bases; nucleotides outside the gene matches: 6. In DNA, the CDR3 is TGTGCCTGGAAAATCCGGGACAGGGTGAACACTGAAGCTTTCTTT. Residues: CAWKIRDRVNTEAFF.

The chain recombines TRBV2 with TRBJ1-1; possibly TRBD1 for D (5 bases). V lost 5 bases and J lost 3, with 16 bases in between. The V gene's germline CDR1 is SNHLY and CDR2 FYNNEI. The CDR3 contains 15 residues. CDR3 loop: CASSLFGGADTEAFF. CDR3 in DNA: TGTGCCAGCAGTCTGTTCGGCGGGGCAGACACTGAAGCTTTCTTT.

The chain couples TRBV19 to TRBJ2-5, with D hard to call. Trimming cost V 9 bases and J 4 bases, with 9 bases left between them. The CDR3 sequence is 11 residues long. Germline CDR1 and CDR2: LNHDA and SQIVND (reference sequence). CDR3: CASAHRETQYF. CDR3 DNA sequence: TGTGCCAGCGCACACCGAGAGACCCAGTACTTC.

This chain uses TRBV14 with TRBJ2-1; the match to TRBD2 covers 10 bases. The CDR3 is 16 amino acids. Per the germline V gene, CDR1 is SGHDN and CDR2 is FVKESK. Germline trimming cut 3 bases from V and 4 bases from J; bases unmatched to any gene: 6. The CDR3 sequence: CASSHLRTSGYNEQFF. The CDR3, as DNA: TGTGCCAGCAGCCACCTTCGGACTAGCGGTTACAATGAGCAGTTCTTC.

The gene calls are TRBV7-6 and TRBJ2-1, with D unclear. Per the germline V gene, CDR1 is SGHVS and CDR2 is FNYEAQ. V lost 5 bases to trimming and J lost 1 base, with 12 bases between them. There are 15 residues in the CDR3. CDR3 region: CASSPLGASYNEQFF. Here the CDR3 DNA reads TGTGCCAGCAGCCCCCTAGGAGCATCCTACAATGAGCAGTTCTTC. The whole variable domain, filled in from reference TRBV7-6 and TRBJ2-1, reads GAGVSQSPRYKVTKRGQDVALRCDPISGHVSLYWYRQALGQGPEFLTYFNYEAQQDKSGLPNDRFSAERPEGSISTLTIQRTEQRDSAMYRCASSPLGASYNEQFFGPGTRLTVL.

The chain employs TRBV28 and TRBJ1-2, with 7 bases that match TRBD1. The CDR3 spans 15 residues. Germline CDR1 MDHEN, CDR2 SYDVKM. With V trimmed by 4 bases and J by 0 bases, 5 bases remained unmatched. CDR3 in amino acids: CASSSGQVSNYGYTF. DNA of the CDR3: TGTGCCAGCAGTTCCGGACAGGTATCTAACTATGGCTACACCTTC.

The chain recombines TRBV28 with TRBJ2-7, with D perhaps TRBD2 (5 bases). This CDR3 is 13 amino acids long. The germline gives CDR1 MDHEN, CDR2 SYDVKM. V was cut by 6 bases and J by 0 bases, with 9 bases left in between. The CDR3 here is CASSPGISYEQYF. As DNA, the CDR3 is TGTGCCAGCAGCCCGGGGATCTCCTACGAGCAGTACTTC.

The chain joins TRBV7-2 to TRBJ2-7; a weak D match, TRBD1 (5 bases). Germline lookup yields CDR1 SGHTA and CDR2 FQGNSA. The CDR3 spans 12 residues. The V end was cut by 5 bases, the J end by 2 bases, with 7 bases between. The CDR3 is CASSDSTYEQYF. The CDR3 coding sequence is TGTGCCAGCAGCGACAGCACCTACGAGCAGTACTTC.

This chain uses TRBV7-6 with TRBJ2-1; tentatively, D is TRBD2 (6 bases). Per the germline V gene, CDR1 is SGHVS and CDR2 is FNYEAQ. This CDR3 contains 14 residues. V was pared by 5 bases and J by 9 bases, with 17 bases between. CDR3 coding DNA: TGTGCCAGCAGCAGACCGACTAGGGGAGGTGAGCAGTTCTTC. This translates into CASSRPTRGGEQFF.

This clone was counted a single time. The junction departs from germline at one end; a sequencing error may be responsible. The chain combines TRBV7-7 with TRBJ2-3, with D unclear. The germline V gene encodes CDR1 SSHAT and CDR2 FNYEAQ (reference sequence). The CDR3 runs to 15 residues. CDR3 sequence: CASSDDITGTDTQYF. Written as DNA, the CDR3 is TGTGCTAGCAGCGATGACATTACTGGCACAGATACGCAGTATTTT.

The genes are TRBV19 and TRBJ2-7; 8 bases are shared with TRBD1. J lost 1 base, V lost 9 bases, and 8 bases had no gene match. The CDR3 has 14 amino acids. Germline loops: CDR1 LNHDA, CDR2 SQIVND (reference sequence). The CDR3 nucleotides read TGTGCCAGCAAGACCCGACAGGGGTCCTACGAGCAGTACTTC. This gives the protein CASKTRQGSYEQYF.

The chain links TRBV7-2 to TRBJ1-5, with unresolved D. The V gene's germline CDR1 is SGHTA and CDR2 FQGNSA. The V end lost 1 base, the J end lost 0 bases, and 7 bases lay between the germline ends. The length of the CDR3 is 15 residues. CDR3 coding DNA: TGTGCCAGCAGCTTAGACGGTAGTAGCAATCAGCCCCAGCATTTT. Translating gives CASSLDGSSNQPQHF.

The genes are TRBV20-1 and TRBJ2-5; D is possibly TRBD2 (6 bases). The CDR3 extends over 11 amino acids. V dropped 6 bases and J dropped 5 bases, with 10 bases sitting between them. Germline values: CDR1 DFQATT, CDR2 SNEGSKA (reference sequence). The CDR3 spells CSARAGETQYF. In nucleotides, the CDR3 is TGCAGTGCAAGGGCGGGGGAGACCCAGTACTTC.

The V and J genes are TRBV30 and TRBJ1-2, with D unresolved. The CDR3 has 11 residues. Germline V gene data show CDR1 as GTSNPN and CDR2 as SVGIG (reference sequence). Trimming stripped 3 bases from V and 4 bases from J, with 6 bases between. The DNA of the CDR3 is TGTGCCTGGAGCGTAATCTATGGCTACACCTTC. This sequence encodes CAWSVIYGYTF.

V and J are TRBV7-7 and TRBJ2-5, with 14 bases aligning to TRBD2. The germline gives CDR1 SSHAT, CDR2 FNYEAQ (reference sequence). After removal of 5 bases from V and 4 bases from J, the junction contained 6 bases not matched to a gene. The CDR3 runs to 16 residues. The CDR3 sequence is CASSQGLAGERETQYF. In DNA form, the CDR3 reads TGTGCCAGCAGCCAGGGACTAGCGGGGGAAAGAGAGACCCAGTACTTC.

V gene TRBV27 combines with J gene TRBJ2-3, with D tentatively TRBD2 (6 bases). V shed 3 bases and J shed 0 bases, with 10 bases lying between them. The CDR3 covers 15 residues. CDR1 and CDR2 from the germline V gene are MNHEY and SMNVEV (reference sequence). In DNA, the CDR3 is TGTGCCAGCAGTTTTGCGGGGACTAGCACAGATACGCAGTATTTT. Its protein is CASSFAGTSTDTQYF.

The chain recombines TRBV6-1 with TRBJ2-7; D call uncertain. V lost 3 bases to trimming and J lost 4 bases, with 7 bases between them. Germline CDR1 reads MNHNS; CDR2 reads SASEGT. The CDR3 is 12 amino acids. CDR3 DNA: TGTGCCAGCAGTGAGGGCCGGTACGAGCAGTACTTC. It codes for CASSEGRYEQYF.

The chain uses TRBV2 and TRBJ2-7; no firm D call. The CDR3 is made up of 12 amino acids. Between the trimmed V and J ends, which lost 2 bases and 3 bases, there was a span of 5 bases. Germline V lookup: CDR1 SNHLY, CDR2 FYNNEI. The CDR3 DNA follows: TGTGCCAGCAGTGAACTCGGCTACGAGCAGTACTTC. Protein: CASSELGYEQYF.

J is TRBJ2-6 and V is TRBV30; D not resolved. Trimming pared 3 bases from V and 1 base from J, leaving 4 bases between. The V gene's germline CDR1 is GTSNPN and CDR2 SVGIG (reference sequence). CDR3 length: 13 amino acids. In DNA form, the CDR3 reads TGTGCCTGGAGAATATCTGGGGCCAACGTCCTGACTTTC. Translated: CAWRISGANVLTF.

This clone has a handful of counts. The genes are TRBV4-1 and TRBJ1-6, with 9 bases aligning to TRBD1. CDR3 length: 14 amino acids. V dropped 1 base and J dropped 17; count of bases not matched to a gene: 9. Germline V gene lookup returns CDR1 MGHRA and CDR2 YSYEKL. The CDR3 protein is CASSQGGTRTGVHF. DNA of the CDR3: TGCGCCAGCAGCCAAGGGGGGACCCGGACAGGGGTCCACTTT.

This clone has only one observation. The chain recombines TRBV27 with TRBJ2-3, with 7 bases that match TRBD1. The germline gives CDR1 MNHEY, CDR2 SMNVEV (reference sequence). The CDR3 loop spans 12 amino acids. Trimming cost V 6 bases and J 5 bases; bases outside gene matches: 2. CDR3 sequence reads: CASSRQGDTQYF. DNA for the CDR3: TGTGCCAGCAGCCGACAGGGAGATACGCAGTATTTT.

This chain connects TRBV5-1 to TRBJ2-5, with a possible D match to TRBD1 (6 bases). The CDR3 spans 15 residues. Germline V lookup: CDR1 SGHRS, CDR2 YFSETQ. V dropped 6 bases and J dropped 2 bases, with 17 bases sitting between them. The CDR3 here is CASKVGQGIQETQYF. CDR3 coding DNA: TGCGCCAGCAAGGTGGGCCAGGGGATACAAGAGACCCAGTACTTC.

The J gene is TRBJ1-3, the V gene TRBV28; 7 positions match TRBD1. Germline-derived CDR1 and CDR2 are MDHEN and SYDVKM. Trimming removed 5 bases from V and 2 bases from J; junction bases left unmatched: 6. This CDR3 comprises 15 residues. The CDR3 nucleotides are TGTGCCAGCAGTCCGGCGACAGGGCCTGGAAACACCATATATTTT. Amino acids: CASSPATGPGNTIYF.

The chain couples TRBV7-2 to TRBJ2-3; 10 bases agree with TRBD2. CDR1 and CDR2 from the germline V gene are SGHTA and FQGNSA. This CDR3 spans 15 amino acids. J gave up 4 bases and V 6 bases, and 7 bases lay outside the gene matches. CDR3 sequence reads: CASSLSGGRADTQYF. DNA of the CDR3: TGTGCCAGCAGTCTTAGCGGGGGGCGCGCAGATACGCAGTATTTT.

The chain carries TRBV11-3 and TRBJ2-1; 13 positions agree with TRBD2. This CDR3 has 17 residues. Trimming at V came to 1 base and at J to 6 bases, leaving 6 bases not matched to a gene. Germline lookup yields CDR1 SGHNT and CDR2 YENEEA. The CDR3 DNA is TGTGCCAGCAGCTTAGGAGGGGGACTAGCGGGGACCAATGAGCAGTTCTTC. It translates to CASSLGGGLAGTNEQFF.

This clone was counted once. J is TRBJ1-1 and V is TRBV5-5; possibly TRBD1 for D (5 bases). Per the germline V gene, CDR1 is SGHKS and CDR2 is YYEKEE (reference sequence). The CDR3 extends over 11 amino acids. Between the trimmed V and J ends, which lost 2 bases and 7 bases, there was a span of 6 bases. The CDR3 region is CASSFRVEAFF. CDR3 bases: TGTGCCAGCAGCTTCAGGGTTGAAGCTTTCTTT.

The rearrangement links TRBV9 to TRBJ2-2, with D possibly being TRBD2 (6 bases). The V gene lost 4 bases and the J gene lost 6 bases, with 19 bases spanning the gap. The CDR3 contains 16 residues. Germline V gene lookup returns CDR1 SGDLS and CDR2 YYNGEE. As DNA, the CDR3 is TGTGCCAGCAGCCCGGGGACGCACGCGGGGTCCGGGGAGCTGTTTTTT. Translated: CASSPGTHAGSGELFF. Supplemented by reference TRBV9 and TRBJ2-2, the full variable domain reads DSGVTQTPKHLITATGQRVTLRCSPRSGDLSVYWYQQSLDQGLQFLIQYYNGEERAKGNILERFSAQQFPDLHSELNLSSLELGDSALYFCASSPGTHAGSGELFFGEGSRLTVL.